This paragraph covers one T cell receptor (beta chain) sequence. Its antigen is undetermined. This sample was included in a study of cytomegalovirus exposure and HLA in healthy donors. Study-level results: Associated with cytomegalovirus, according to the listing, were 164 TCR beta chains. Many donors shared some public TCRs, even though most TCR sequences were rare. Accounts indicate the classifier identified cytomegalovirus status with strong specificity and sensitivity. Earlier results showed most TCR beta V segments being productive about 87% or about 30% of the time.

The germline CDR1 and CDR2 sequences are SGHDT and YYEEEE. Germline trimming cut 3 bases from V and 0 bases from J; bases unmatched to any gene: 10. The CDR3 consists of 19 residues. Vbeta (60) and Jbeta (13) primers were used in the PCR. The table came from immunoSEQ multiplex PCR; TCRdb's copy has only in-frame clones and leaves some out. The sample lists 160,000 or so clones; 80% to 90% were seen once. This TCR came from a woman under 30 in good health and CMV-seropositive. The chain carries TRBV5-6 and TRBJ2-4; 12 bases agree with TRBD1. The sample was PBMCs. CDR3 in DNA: TGTGCCAGCAGCTGGGGGACAGGGGGCCACCATTTAGCCAAAAACATTCAGTACTTC. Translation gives CASSWGTGGHHLAKNIQYF.